This T cell receptor (beta chain) originates from a study of cytomegalovirus exposure and HLA in healthy donors. Whole-study findings and limits: Earlier analysis yielded a pattern in which most TCR beta V segments were productive about 87% or about 30% of the time. Cytomegalovirus-associated status was assigned to about 170 TCR beta chains.

Germline CDR1 KGHSH, CDR2 LQKENI. The germline V and J ends were trimmed by 2 bases and 4 bases, with 6 bases remaining between them. The CDR3 covers 13 residues. 13 Jbeta primers and 60 Vbeta primers were used for the PCR. Here immunoSEQ multiplex PCR was the method, and the copy in TCRdb shows in-frame clones only, minus some. Of tens of thousands of clones listed, about 80% are singletons. Points on this clone: Its antigen is as yet unknown.

J is TRBJ2-1 and V is TRBV18; maybe TRBD1 (5 bases). The TCR originated in a man aged 55 to 70 in good health and CMV-seronegative. The specimen was PBMCs. In DNA, the CDR3 is TGTGCCAGCTCACCAGACAGTTACAATGAGCAGTTCTTC. Translated, it gives CASSPDSYNEQFF.